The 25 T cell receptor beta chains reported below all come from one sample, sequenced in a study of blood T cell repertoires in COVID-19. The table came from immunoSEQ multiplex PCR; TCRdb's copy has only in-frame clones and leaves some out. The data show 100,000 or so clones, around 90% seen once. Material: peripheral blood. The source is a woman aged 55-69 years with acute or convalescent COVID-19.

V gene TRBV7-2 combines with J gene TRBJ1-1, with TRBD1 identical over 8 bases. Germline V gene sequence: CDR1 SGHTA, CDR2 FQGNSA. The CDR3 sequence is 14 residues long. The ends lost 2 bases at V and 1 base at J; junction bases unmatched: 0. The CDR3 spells CASSLQGANTEAFF. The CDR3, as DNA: TGTGCCAGCAGCTTACAGGGGGCGAACACTGAAGCTTTCTTT. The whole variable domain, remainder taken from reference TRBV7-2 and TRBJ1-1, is GAGVSQSPSNKVTEKGKDVELRCDPISGHTALYWYRQSLGQGLEFLIYFQGNSAPDKSGLPSDRFSAERTGGSVSTLTIQRTQQEDSAVYLCASSLQGANTEAFFGQGTRLTVV.

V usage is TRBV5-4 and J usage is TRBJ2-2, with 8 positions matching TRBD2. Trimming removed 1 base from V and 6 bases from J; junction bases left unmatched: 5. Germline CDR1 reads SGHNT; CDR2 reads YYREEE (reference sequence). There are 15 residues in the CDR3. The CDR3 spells CASSLSGGGPGELFF. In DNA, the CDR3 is TGTGCCAGCAGCTTGAGCGGGGGCGGCCCCGGGGAGCTGTTTTTT.

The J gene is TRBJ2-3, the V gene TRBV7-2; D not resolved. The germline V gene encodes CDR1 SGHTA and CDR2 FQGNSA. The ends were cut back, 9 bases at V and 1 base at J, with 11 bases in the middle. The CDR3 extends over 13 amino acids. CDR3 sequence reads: CASEEMGTDTQYF. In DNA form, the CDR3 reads TGTGCCAGTGAGGAGATGGGCACAGATACGCAGTATTTT.

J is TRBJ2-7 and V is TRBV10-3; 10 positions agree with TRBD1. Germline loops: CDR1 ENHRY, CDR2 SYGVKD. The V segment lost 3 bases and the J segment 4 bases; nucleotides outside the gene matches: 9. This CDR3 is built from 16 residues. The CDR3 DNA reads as TGTGCCATCAGTGAAAGGGCGGGGGGACAGGGGTACGAGCAGTACTTC. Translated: CAISERAGGQGYEQYF.

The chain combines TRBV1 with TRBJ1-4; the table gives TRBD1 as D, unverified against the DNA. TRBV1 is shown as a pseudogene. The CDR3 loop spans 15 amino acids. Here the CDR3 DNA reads TGCACCAGCAGCCAAGTTGACAGGGGGGATGAAAAACTGTTTTTT. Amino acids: CTSSQVDRGDEKLFF.

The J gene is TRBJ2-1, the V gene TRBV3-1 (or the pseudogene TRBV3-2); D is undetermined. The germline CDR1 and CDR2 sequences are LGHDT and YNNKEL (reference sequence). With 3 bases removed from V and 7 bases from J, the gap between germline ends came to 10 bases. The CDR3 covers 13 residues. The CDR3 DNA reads TGTGCCAGCAGCCACCCGACGGAGAATGAGCAGTTCTTC. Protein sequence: CASSHPTENEQFF.

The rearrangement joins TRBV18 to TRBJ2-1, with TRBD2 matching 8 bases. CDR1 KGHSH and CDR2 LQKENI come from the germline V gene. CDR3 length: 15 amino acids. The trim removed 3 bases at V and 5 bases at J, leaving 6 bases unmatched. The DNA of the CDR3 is TGTGCCAGCTCACCGGATGGACTAGCTAACAATGAGCAGTTCTTC. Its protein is CASSPDGLANNEQFF.

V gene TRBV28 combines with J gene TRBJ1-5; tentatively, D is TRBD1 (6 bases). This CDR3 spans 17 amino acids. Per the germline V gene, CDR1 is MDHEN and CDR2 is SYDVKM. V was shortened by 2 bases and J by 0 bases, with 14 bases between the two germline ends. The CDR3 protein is CASSLARGLSSNQPQHF. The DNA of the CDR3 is TGTGCCAGCAGTTTAGCCAGGGGTCTTTCTAGCAATCAGCCCCAGCATTTT.

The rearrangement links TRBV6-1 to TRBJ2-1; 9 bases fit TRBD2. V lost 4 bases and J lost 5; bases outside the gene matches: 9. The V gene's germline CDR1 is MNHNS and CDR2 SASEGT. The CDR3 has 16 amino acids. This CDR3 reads CASSVSGLARHNEQFF. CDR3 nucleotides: TGTGCCAGCAGTGTCTCCGGACTAGCGCGACACAATGAGCAGTTCTTC.

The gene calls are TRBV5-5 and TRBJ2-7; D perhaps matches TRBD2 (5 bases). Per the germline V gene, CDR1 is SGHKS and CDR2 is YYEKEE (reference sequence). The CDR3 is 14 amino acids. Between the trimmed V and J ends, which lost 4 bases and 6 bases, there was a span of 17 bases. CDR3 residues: CASSPPGERAEQYF. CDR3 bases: TGTGCCAGCAGCCCACCCGGGGAGAGGGCCGAGCAGTACTTC.

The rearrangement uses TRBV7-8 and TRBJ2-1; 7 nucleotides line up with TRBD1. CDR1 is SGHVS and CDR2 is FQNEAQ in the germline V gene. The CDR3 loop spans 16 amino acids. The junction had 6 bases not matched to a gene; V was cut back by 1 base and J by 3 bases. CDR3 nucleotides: TGTGCCAGCAGCTTAGGTTCCGACAGGGACTACAATGAGCAGTTCTTC. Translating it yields CASSLGSDRDYNEQFF.

CDR3 coding DNA: TGTGCCAGCAGTGCCGCCCGGGGGTCTGGGGCCAACGTCCTGACTTTC. Protein product: CASSAARGSGANVLTF. The rearrangement joins TRBV2 to TRBJ2-6; a weak D match, TRBD2 (6 bases). The CDR3 is 16 residues long. With 4 bases removed from V and 1 base from J, the gap between germline ends came to 11 bases. Germline CDR1 reads SNHLY; CDR2 reads FYNNEI.

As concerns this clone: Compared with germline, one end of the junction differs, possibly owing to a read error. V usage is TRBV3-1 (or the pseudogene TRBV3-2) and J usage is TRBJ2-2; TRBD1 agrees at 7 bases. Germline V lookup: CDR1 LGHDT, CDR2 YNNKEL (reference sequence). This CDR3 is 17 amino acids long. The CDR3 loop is CASRQRQGLIAAGELFF. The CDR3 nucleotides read TGTGCCAGCCGCCAGAGACAGGGTTTGATCGCAGCCGGGGAGCTGTTTTTT.

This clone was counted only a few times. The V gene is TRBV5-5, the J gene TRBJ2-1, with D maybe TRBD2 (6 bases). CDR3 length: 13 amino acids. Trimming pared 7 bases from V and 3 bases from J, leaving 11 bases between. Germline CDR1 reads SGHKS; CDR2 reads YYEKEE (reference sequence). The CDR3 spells CASLASLYNEQFF. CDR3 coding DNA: TGTGCCAGCCTAGCGTCCCTCTACAATGAGCAGTTCTTC.

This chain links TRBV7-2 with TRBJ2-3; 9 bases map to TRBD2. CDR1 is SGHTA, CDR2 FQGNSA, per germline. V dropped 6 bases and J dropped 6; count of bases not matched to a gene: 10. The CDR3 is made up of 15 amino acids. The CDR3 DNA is TGTGCCAGCAGTTCTCCGGGACTAGCCTCCGATACGCAGTATTTT. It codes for CASSSPGLASDTQYF.

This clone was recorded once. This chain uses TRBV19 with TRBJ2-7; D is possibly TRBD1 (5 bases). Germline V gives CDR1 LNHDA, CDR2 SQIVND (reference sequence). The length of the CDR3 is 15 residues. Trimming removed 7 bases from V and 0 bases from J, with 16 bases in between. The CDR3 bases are TGTGCCAGTAAAGTACAGGCTACCGACTCCTACGAGCAGTACTTC. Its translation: CASKVQATDSYEQYF.

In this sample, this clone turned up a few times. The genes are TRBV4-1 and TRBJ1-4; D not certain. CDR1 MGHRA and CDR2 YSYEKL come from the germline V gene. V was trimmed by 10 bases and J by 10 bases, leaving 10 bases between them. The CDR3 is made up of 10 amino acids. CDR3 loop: CATGVSKLFF. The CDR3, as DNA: TGCGCCACCGGGGTCTCAAAACTGTTTTTT.

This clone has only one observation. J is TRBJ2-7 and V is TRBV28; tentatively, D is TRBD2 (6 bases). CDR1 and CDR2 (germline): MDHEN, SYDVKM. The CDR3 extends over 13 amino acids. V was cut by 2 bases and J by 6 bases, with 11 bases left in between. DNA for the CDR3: TGTGCCAGCAGTTTACTCGGGCGGGGCGAGCAGTACTTC. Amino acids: CASSLLGRGEQYF.

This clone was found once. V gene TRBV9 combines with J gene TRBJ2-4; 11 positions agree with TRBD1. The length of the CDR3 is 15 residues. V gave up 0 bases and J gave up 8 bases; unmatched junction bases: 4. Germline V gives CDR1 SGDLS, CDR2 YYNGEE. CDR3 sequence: CASSVDGTGGDIQYF. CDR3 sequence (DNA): TGTGCCAGCAGCGTAGATGGGACAGGGGGGGACATTCAGTACTTC.

CDR3 region: CATSEGQTTEAFF. The CDR3 coding sequence is TGTGCCACCAGTGAAGGACAGACGACTGAAGCTTTCTTT. The J gene is TRBJ1-1, the V gene TRBV24-1; perhaps TRBD1 as D (6 bases). V lost 4 bases, J lost 5 bases, and 10 bases lay in between. Looked up from germline, CDR1 is KGHDR and CDR2 is SFDVKD. There are 13 residues in the CDR3.

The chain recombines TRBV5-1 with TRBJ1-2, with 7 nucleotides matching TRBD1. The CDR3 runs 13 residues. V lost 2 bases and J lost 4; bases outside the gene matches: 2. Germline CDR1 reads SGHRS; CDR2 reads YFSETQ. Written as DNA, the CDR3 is TGCGCCAGCAGCTTTGGGACAGTCTATGGCTACACCTTC. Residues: CASSFGTVYGYTF.

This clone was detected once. CDR3 sequence (DNA): TGCGCCAGCAGCCAAGGCGGAGCGGGAGTTAATGAGCAGTTCTTC. It codes for CASSQGGAGVNEQFF. The rearrangement uses TRBV4-1 and TRBJ2-1; 8 bases map to TRBD2. CDR1 and CDR2 from the germline V gene are MGHRA and YSYEKL. The length of the CDR3 is 15 residues. V shed 1 base, J shed 7 bases, and the junction held 6 bases outside the gene matches.

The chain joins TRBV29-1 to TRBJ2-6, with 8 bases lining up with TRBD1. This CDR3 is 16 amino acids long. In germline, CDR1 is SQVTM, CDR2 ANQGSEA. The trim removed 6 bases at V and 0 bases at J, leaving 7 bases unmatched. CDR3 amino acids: CSVSGQGLSGANVLTF. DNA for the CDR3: TGCAGCGTGAGCGGACAGGGCCTCTCTGGGGCCAACGTCCTGACTTTC.

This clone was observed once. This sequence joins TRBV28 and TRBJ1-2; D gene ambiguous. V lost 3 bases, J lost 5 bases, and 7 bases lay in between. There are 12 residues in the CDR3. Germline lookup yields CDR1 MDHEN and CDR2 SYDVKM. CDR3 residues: CASSFQRYGYTF. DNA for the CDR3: TGTGCCAGCAGTTTCCAGAGGTATGGCTACACCTTC.

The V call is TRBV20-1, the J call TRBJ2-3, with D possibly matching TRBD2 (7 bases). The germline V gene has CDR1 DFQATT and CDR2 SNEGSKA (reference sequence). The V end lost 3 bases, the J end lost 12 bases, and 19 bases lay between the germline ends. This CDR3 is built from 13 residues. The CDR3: CSASLLGGPDQYF. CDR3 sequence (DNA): TGCAGTGCTAGTCTCCTGGGGGGGCCTGATCAGTATTTT.